This T cell receptor beta chain was documented in a study of CD8 T cells in Susac syndrome. The RNA, roughly 0.5 to 1 ug, was put through reverse transcription using random hexamers. TCRdb re-analysed the immunoSEQ multiplex PCR reads in MiXCR, keeping a single row per CDR3 protein. The table shows about 150,000 distinct CDR3 sequences, with roughly 95% occurring only once. Per the germline V gene, CDR1 is SEHNR and CDR2 is FQNEAQ (reference sequence). The CDR3 length is 15 residues. The trim removed 4 bases at V and 6 bases at J, leaving 9 bases unmatched. TCR beta sequencing was performed on blood CD8+ and CD4+ T cells. TEMRA cells were FACS-enriched and CD8+ and CD4+ T cells negatively isolated.

The chain has TRBV7-9 and TRBJ1-2; 9 nucleotides align to TRBD1. The source is a human donor with multiple sclerosis. Sequenced input: CD8+ T cells from PBMCs. CDR3 amino acids: CASSSHLTGGDGYTF. In DNA, the CDR3 is TGTGCCAGCAGCTCCCACCTAACAGGGGGCGATGGCTACACCTTC.